This TCR beta chain emerged from a study of shared clonotypes between healthy human individuals (dated by TCRdb to the early 2020s). Regarding the research as a whole: Three men and two women, aged 18 to 49 years, made up the cohort. To estimate repertoire size and how much clonotype sharing occurs between individuals, the study deeply sequenced the blood TCR repertoires of several healthy adults. Libraries were prepared and TCR repertoires were sequenced by different laboratories using diverse techniques, in order to increase sequencing depth and limit assay-specific biases. For each donor, CD4 naive and CD4 memory were each run on three plates, CD8 naive on two plates, and CD8 memory on one plate. Per donor, leukapheresis produced somewhere between about 0.94 and 9.5 billion PBMCs. Study-wide conclusions, independent of this receptor: Incomplete sequencing was indicated by rarefaction of sorted-subset datasets, despite the large sequencing depth. Sampling was restricted to blood, and TCR repertoires in tissues likely differ from the TCR repertoires found in blood. Naive subsets generally had larger estimated clonotype richness than memory subsets did. Based on pairwise subsampling, the degree of clonotype sharing among donors was expected to be affected by sequencing depth. Clonotypes shared by all four sorted-subset donors showed higher generation probabilities than non-shared clonotypes. Approximately 5% of naive CD4, around 4% of naive CD8, 2.3% of memory CD4, and around 0.42% of memory CD8 clonotypes were shared across a few donors. Because the study included only a small number of donors, the genetic and exposure-history diversity represented was limited.

This clone was detected only a few times. Its antigen has not been determined. No base qualities exist here, and no much larger clone lies one base off it. Using the deep immunoSEQ assay, multiplex PCR amplified TCR CDR3 regions from genomic DNA. Extracted genomic DNA from each cell subset was spread evenly across all wells of several immunoSEQ 96-well plates, with each plate serving as a replicate. Each replicate PCR for sorted subsets received about 180 ng genomic DNA, equal to about 30,000 T cell genomes. Purified libraries were measured with a Qubit 3.0 fluorometer, size-checked on a Bioanalyzer 2100, and measured again with the KAPA Library Quantification kit. Every immunoSEQ 96-well plate was sequenced on a dedicated single-read 150-cycle Illumina NextSeq 550 flow cell. The original methods were these. Because only junctional sequences without quality scores were contained in the immunoSEQ output, filtering matching that applied to full-length reads could not be performed. Sequences were annotated with PyIR, a Python wrapper for IgBLAST v1.9, using IMGT germline references to assign V/J genes and CDR3. Any read was removed if the V/J assignment was weak (E-value above 1e-6), the CDR3 was missing, or the read contained stop codons, out-of-frame junctions, or ambiguous translated residues. V3J clonotypes were defined as sequences sharing the same inferred V gene, J gene, and CDR3 amino acid sequence. Percentage overlap between repertoires was computed as shared unique clonotypes divided by the size of the smaller repertoire. Three approaches were used to assess repertoire richness: RTK rarefaction, the Chao1 estimator, and Recon v2.1 estimates of unobserved clonotypes. Generation probabilities for all TCRbeta clonotypes obtained by the gDNA method from several donors were computed using OLGA. TCRdb re-hosts the immuneACCESS table, in-frame sequences only. Its copies lack some clones; in the studies checked, an unresolved V gene accounts for under half of them, and the cause for the rest is not known. D and trimming come from the DNA, and the V and J calls and clone size come from that table. Here the sample has nearly 2 million clones; approximately 95% occur a single time. Around 1.2% of the sample comes from the top ten.

The germline V gene specifies SGHDT as CDR1 and YYEEEE as CDR2. The CDR3 covers 12 residues, taking in both the cysteine and the phenylalanine. Only CDR3 DNA remains: 36 bases, in frame from the first base. V sheds 4 bases and J sheds 3 bases, leaving 8 bases between their ends. For the CD8 naive samples, CD45RO-negative cells were positively selected for CCR7, yielding a CD45RA+CCR7+ population from which TemRA cells were excluded. The donors were healthy, HIV-negative adults who had no recently reported acute infections or vaccinations. All donors were Caucasian adults living in Nashville, Tennessee, USA. After blood collection by leukapheresis, PBMCs were isolated using Ficoll-Histopaque density gradient centrifugation and then cryopreserved in the vapor phase of liquid nitrogen. Analytical flow cytometry was used to check the purity and quantity of every magnetically sorted T cell population. From each sorted fraction, genomic DNA was isolated and quantified by UV absorbance on a Nanodrop 2000c.

The specimen sequenced was naive CD8+ T cells sorted from blood. This specimen's cell subset or site label, interpreted: CD45RA+CCR7+. The rearrangement joined TRBV5-6 to TRBJ2-7, with the D call tentatively TRBD1 or TRBD2, each fitting 5 bases. This clonotype originated in a man between 18 and 35 years old in good health. The bases are TGTGCCAGCAGCCGGGACGGCTACGAGCAGTACTTC. It codes for CASSRDGYEQYF.